The rows below give T cell receptor beta chains drawn from one sample of a study of cytomegalovirus exposure and HLA in healthy donors. Libraries were prepared by immunoSEQ multiplex PCR; TCRdb keeps only in-frame clonotypes and omits some of them. This table has approximately 150,000 clones, 84% appearing once. Input material: PBMCs. These receptors were taken from a boy aged 2 to 10 in good health and CMV-seronegative. The CDR3 runs from the conserved cysteine through the conserved F or W. Each record gives: V gene, J gene, D gene, clone size, CDR3 DNA, CDR3 protein. The D gene is left open where the match is weak. Size is stated for part of the rows, as once, few or many counts, or as a class when the clone is expanded.

TRBV27	TRBJ2-7	NA	NA	TGTGCCAGCAGTTTTGACAGAAGCTACGAGCAGTACTTC	CASSFDRSYEQYF
TRBV11-3	TRBJ1-1	NA	NA	TGTGCCAGCAGCCTCGGCGGGTGGGTATCCTCGAGCAGACAAGCTTTCTTT	CASSLGGWVSSSRQAFF
TRBV27	TRBJ2-1	NA	NA	TGTGCCAGCAGTTTAGAGGGTTACTCCTACAATGAGCAGTTCTTC	CASSLEGYSYNEQFF
TRBV28	TRBJ2-7	NA	NA	TGTGCCAGCCTGGACTGGAGCTCCTACGAGCAGTACTTC	CASLDWSSYEQYF
TRBV6-5	TRBJ2-5	NA	NA	TGTGCCAGCAGATCCAGCGCGGGACGACAAGAGACCCAGTACTTC	CASRSSAGRQETQYF
TRBV6-6	TRBJ2-7	TRBD2	NA	TGTGCCAGCAGTTACTCGACTAGCGGGAGCCCCCACGAGCAGTACTTC	CASSYSTSGSPHEQYF
TRBV5-1	TRBJ2-5	NA	NA	TGCGCCAGCAGGCGGTCCCAAGAGACCCAGTACTTC	CASRRSQETQYF
TRBV7-9	TRBJ1-6	TRBD1	NA	TGTGCCAGCAGCTCTCGACAGGGTCGGGGTATAAATTCACCCCTCCACTTT	CASSSRQGRGINSPLHF
TRBV7-9	TRBJ2-2	NA	NA	TGTGCCAGCAGTTCGAGGGAGTCGAACACCGGGGAGCTGTTTTTT	CASSSRESNTGELFF
TRBV15	TRBJ2-5	TRBD1	NA	TGTGCCACCAGCAAAGGGGACAGGGGGACTGGCGAGACCCAGTACTTC	CATSKGDRGTGETQYF
TRBV5-4	TRBJ2-7	NA	NA	TGTGCCAGCAGCTTTAGGGGTAACTCCTACGAGCAGTACTTC	CASSFRGNSYEQYF
TRBV6-5	TRBJ1-4	TRBD1	NA	TGTGCCAGCAGGAGGACAGGTTATAATGAAAAACTGTTTTTT	CASRRTGYNEKLFF
TRBV7-9	TRBJ2-7	TRBD1	few	TGTGCCAGCAGCTTGGACAGGGGGCTTCGAAACGAGCAGTACTTC	CASSLDRGLRNEQYF
TRBV5-5	TRBJ2-2	TRBD1	once	TGTGCCAGCAGCCCTATGTACAGGGGCACCGGGGAGCTGTTTTTT	CASSPMYRGTGELFF
TRBV5-8	TRBJ1-3	NA	NA	TGTGCCAGCGGTCTTGGCGGGGCGGGAAACACCATATATTTT	CASGLGGAGNTIYF
TRBV5-1	TRBJ1-6	TRBD1	NA	TGCGCCAGCAGCTTGGGATCAGGGACAGGGGTTAATTCACCCCTCCACTTT	CASSLGSGTGVNSPLHF
TRBV13	TRBJ2-1	TRBD1	once	TGTGCCAGCAGCCAATACTCGCGGAGTAAGGGACAGGGAAAGGTGAATGAGCAGTTCTTC	CASSQYSRSKGQGKVNEQFF
TRBV15	TRBJ1-4	NA	NA	TGTGCCACCAGCCTAGGCAGTGAAGATGAAAAACTGTTTTTT	CATSLGSEDEKLFF
TRBV15	TRBJ2-2	TRBD2	NA	TGTGCCACCAGCAGAGAACTAGCGGGAGGGGGTGACACCGGGGAGCTGTTTTTT	CATSRELAGGGDTGELFF
TRBV11-3	TRBJ2-1	TRBD2	few	TGTGCCAGCAGCTTAGGGACTAGACCTGCTCCCCGGCAGTTCTTC	CASSLGTRPAPRQFF
TRBV11-2	TRBJ2-7	NA	NA	TGTGCCAGCAGCTTAGACGGAGTTGGCTACGAGCAGTACTTC	CASSLDGVGYEQYF
TRBV6-1	TRBJ1-4	TRBD1	NA	TGTGCCAGCAGTGAAACAGGGGCGGGTGAAAAACTGTTTTTT	CASSETGAGEKLFF
TRBV5-1	TRBJ2-5	TRBD1	NA	TGCGCCAGCAGCCCCCCCCTCGGACAGGACGGAGAGACCCAGTACTTC	CASSPPLGQDGETQYF
TRBV7-8	TRBJ2-7	TRBD1	NA	TGTGCCAGCAGATTGGGACAGATCCCCTACGAGCAGTACTTC	CASRLGQIPYEQYF
TRBV5-1	TRBJ2-3	TRBD2	NA	TGCGCCAGCAGACGACTAGCGGGTGAGATTATCGATACGCAGTATTTT	CASRRLAGEIIDTQYF
TRBV7-2	TRBJ1-1	NA	once	TGTGCCAGCAGCTTAAACAGGGCCGGGATCACTGAAGCTTTCTTT	CASSLNRAGITEAFF
TRBV11-2	TRBJ2-2	NA	NA	TGTGCCAGCAGCTTACGGCAGGGGGGCAACACCGGGGAGCTGTTTTTT	CASSLRQGGNTGELFF
TRBV5-6	TRBJ2-3	NA	NA	TGTGCCAGCACCCTTTTCACCCTTTCCCCCGGGGAAAGCACAGATACGCAGTATTTT	CASTLFTLSPGESTDTQYF
TRBV5-4	TRBJ1-1	NA	few	TGTGCCAGCAGCGGGGGGGCCGACACTGAAGCTTTCTTT	CASSGGADTEAFF
TRBV18	TRBJ1-1	TRBD1	NA	TGTGCCAGCTCACCGAACAGGGGTATCACTGAAGCTTTCTTT	CASSPNRGITEAFF
TRBV5-4	TRBJ2-5	TRBD2	NA	TGTGCCAGCAGCCCCGAAGCGGGGGGGCCTCGAGAGACCCAGTACTTC	CASSPEAGGPRETQYF
TRBV5-1	TRBJ1-2	TRBD1	once	TGCGCCAGCAGCTACGGACAGGGGATTATGGCTGGCGATGGCTACACCTTC	CASSYGQGIMAGDGYTF
TRBV6-5	TRBJ1-4	TRBD1	NA	TGTGCCAGCGGAGCCCAGGGACAGGGGCTGTTTTTT	CASGAQGQGLFF
TRBV7-9	TRBJ2-7	TRBD2	few	TGTTCCAGCAGCTCCCAACGGACTAGCGGGAGTTTACACGAGCAGTACTTC	CSSSSQRTSGSLHEQYF
TRBV5-1	TRBJ2-3	TRBD1	NA	TGCGCCAGCAGCTTTCGGGGACAGCCAGCTAGCACAGATACGCAGTATTTT	CASSFRGQPASTDTQYF
TRBV10-3	TRBJ2-7	NA	NA	TGTGCCATGAACCAGGGGGGCACCTACGAGCAGTACTTC	CAMNQGGTYEQYF